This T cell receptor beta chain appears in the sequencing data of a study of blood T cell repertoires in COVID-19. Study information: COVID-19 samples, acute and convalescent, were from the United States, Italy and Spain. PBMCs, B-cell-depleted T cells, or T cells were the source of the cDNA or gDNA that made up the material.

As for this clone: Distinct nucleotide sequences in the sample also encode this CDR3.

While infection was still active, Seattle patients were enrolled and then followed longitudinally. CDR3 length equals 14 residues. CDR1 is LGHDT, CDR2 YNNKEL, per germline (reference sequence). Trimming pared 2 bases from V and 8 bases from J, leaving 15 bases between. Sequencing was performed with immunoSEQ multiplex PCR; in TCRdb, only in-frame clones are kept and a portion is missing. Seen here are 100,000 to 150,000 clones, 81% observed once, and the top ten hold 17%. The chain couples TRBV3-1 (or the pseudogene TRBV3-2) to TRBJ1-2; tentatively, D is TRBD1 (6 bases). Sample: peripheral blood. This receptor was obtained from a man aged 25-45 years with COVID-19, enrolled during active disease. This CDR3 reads CASSQRGGVYGYTF. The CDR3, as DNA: TGTGCCAGCAGCCAAAGAGGGGGAGTTTACGGCTACACCTTC.